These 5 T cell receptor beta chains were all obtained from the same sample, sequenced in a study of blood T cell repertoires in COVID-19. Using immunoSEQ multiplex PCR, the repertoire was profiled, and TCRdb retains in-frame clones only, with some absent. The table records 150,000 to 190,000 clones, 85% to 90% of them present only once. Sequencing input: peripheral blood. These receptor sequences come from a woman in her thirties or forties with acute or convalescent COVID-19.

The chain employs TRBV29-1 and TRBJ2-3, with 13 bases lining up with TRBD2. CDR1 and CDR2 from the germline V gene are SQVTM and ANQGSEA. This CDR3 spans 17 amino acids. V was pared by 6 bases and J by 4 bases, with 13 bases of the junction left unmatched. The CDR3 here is CSVETTRTSGSADTQYF. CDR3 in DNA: TGCAGCGTGGAGACGACCAGGACTAGCGGGAGCGCAGATACGCAGTATTTT.

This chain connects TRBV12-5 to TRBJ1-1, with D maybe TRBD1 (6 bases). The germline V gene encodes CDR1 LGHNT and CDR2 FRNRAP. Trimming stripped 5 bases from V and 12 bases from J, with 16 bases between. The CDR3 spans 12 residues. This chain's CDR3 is CASGTRGATTFF. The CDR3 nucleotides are TGTGCTAGTGGTACCCGGGGGGCAACGACTTTCTTT. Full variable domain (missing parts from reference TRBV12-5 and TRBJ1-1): DARVTQTPRHKVTEMGQEVTMRCQPILGHNTVFWYRQTMMQGLELLAYFRNRAPLDDSGMPKDRFSAEMPDATLATLKIQPSEPRDSAVYFCASGTRGATTFFGQGTRLTVV.

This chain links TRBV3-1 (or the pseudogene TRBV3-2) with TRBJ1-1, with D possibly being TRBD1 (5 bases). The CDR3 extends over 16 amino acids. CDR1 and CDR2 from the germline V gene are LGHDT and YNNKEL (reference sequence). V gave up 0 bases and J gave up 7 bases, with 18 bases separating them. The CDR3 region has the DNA TGTGCCAGCAGCCAAGAAGTTGGGGTCAGGGTAGATGAAGCTTTCTTT. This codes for CASSQEVGVRVDEAFF.

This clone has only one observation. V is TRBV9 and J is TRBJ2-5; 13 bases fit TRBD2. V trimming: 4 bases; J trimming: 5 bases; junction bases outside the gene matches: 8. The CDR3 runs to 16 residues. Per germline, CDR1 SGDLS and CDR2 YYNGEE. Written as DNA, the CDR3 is TGTGCCAGCAGCCTACTAGCGGGAGGGCCCTCGGAGACCCAGTACTTC. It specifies CASSLLAGGPSETQYF.

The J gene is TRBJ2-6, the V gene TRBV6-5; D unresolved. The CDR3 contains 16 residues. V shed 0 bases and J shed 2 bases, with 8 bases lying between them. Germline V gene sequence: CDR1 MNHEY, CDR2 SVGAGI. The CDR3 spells CASSYSMGAGANVLTF. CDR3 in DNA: TGTGCCAGCAGTTACTCGATGGGCGCTGGGGCCAACGTCCTGACTTTC.